This T cell receptor (beta chain) is drawn from a study of blood T cell repertoires in COVID-19 (dated by TCRdb to the early 2020s). Broadly, across the study: Samples from collaborators originated in the United States, Italy and Spain and spanned both the acute and convalescent phases of COVID-19. The material from the prospective study consisted of cDNA or gDNA derived from T cells, B-cell-depleted T cells, or PBMCs. Subjects who had been exposed to COVID-19, were actively infected with it, or had recovered from it provided the deeply sampled blood TCRbeta repertoires that made up the dataset. The repertoires were released in a freely available public database intended as a resource for research on the immune response to SARS-CoV-2. Samples were obtained from the ongoing ImmuneRACE study (first 160 participants) and from about 1,300 subjects provided by 6 global collaborators. Nearly every sample came with metadata listing a de-identified subject ID, COVID-19 status, age in years and sex. HLA class I and class II types, where available, came from metadata supplied by the sample provider rather than from assay-based typing. Study-level results and caveats: How much clinical and demographic metadata was included differed by source and by participant, and the metadata was provided uncurated.

Whole blood was collected in K2EDTA tubes by collaborating institutions according to the institutions' own protocols. For TCRbeta analysis, collaborators shipped samples as frozen whole blood, isolated PBMCs, or DNA extracted from either of those sample types. The CDR3 holds 14 amino acids from the cysteine to the phenylalanine. Just the 42-base CDR3 DNA is kept, in frame starting at base 1. The germline V gene provides CDR1 SGHRS and CDR2 YFSETQ. V drops 0 bases and J drops 5 bases, leaving 10 bases in between. The immunoSEQ Assay, a bias-controlled multiplex PCR, was used to amplify TCRbeta CDR3 regions from genomic DNA. On the authors' methods: The number of nucleated cells in each sample was estimated from the amplification of reference gene primers within the assay. To quantify the absolute abundance of each unique TCRbeta CDR3 rearrangement, sequence reads were collapsed and filtered. Productive Simpson clonality was computed per sample as the square root of Simpson's diversity index over productive rearrangements. The immuneACCESS repertoire file appears here via TCRdb, limited to in-frame rearrangements. These files lack a portion of the clones; in checked studies, under half of the deficit traces to unresolved V genes, and the cause of the others is not known. V and J calls plus clone size are reproduced from that table; the DNA served to infer D and trimming. In this sample the table shows about 100,000 clones, about 87% of which occur a single time. Roughly 15% of the sample comes from the top ten.

This clone was recorded only once. Its specific antigen is unknown. Per-base qualities were not stored, and no clone one base away is much larger. The origin of this receptor is a man aged 50 or older with acute or convalescent COVID-19. The rearrangement joined TRBV5-1 to TRBJ2-3; the D gene cannot be resolved reliably. Sequenced material: peripheral blood. The DNA sequence is given as TGCGCCAGCAGCTTGGGGGCAGGAAGAGATACGCAGTATTTT. It encodes CASSLGAGRDTQYF.